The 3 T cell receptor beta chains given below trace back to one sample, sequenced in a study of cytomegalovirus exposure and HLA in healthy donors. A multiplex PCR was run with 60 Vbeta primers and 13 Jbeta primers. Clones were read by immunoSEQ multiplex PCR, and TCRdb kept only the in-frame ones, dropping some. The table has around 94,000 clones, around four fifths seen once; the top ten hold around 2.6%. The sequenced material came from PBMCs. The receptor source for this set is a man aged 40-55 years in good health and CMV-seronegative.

The CDR3 protein is CASSLEADRGPNYGYTF. DNA for the CDR3: TGTGCCAGCAGCTTAGAGGCGGACAGGGGCCCGAACTATGGCTACACCTTC. The V call is TRBV11-2, the J call TRBJ1-2; 9 bases map to TRBD1. Germline V lookup: CDR1 SGHAT, CDR2 FQNNGV. The V and J ends lost 0 bases and 2 bases, in that order; junction bases with no gene match: 7. The CDR3 sequence is 17 residues long. The complete variable domain, with remaining parts taken from reference TRBV11-2 and TRBJ1-2, reads EAGVAQSPRYKIIEKRQSVAFWCNPISGHATLYWYQQILGQGPKLLIQFQNNGVVDDSQLPKDRFSAERLKGVDSTLKIQPAKLEDSAVYLCASSLEADRGPNYGYTFGSGTRLTVV.

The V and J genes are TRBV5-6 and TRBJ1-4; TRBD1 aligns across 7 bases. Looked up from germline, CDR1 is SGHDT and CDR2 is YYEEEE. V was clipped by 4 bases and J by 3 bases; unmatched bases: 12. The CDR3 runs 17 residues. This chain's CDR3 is CASSSTLTGEANEKLFF. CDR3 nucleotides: TGTGCCAGCAGCAGCACTCTAACAGGGGAGGCTAATGAAAAACTGTTTTTT. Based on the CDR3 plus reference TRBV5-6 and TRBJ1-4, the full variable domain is DAGVTQSPTHLIKTRGQQVTLRCSPKSGHDTVSWYQQALGQGPQFIFQYYEEEERQRGNFPDRFSGHQFPNYSSELNVNALLLGDSALYLCASSSTLTGEANEKLFFGSGTQLSVL.

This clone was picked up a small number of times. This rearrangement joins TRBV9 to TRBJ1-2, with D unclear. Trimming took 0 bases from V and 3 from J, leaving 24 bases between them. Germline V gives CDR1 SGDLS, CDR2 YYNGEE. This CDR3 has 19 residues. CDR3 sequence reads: CASSVGYGQPEGVDYGYTF. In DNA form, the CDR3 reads TGTGCCAGCAGCGTAGGTTATGGGCAGCCGGAAGGCGTAGACTATGGCTACACCTTC.